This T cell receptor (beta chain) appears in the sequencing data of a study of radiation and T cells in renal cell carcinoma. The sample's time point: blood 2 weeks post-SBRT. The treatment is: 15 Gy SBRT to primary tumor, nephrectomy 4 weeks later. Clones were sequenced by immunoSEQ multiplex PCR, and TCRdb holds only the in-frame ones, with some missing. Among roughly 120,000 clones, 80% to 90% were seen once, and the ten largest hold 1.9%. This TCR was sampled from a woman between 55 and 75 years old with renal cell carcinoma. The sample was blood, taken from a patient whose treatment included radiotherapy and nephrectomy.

CDR3 DNA: TGTGCCAGCAGCTTAGAAGGGTCCGATGAAAAACTGTTTTTT. Translation: CASSLEGSDEKLFF. The chain recombines TRBV11-3 with TRBJ1-4, with unresolved D. Germline CDR1 and CDR2: SGHNT and YENEEA. The CDR3 consists of 14 residues. Trimming pared 0 bases from V and 6 bases from J, leaving 8 bases between.